The entry below gives a single TCR beta chain sequence along with its context. Noted time point: pretreatment peripheral blood. Germline CDR1 reads SGHDT; CDR2 reads YYEEEE. This CDR3 contains 16 residues. V lost 4 bases, J lost 10 bases, and 12 bases stayed unmatched. Profiled with immunoSEQ multiplex PCR; TCRdb holds only in-frame clones, not every one. The sample holds just under 65,000 clones, roughly four fifths seen once. The sample belongs to a study of PD-L1 blockade in urothelial cancer. Study summary: Blood was evaluated 3 weeks (second dose) and 6 weeks after therapy began.

This clonotype was sampled from a man between 70 and 80 years old with urothelial cancer. The starting material was PBMCs, obtained around atezolizumab (anti-PD-L1) treatment. The gene calls are TRBV5-6 and TRBJ2-1; 12 bases are a match to TRBD2. CDR3 nucleotides: TGTGCCAGCAGCCCTTTGGCTAGCGGGAGGGCGCACGAGCAGTTCTTC. As protein: CASSPLASGRAHEQFF. The variable domain in full, completed from reference TRBV5-6 and TRBJ2-1, reads DAGVTQSPTHLIKTRGQQVTLRCSPKSGHDTVSWYQQALGQGPQFIFQYYEEEERQRGNFPDRFSGHQFPNYSSELNVNALLLGDSALYLCASSPLASGRAHEQFFGPGTRLTVL.